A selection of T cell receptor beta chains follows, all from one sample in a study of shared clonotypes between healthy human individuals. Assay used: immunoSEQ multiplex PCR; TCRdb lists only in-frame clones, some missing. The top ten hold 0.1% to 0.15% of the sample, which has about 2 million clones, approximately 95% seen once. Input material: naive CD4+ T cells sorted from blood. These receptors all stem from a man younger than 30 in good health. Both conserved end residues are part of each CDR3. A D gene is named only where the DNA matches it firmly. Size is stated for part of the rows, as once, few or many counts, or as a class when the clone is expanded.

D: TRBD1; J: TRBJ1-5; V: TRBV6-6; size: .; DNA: TGTGCCAGCAGTGCCCCAGGGGGCAATAACAATCAGCCCCAGCATTTT; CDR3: CASSAPGGNNNQPQHF
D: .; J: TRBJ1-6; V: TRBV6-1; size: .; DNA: TGTGCCAGCAATTCACAGAATTCACCCCTCCACTTT; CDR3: CASNSQNSPLHF
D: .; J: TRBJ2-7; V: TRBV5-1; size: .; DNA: TGCGCCAGCAGCTTGGCAGGAACCTACGAGCAGTACTTC; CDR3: CASSLAGTYEQYF
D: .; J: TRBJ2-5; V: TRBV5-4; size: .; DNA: TGTGCCAGCAGGGAACAGGGGAGGGGAGAGACCCAGTACTTC; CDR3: CASREQGRGETQYF
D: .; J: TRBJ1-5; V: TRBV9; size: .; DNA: TGTGCCAGCAGCGTTGACCCCGGGACGGTGAATCAGCCCCAGCATTTT; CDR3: CASSVDPGTVNQPQHF
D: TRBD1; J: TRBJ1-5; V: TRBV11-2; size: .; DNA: TGTGCCAGCAGCCTGACAGGGGGAAAGGATCAGCCCCAGCATTTT; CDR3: CASSLTGGKDQPQHF
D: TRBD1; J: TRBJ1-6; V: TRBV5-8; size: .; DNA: TGTGCCAGCAGTTGGGGACAGGGACTTAATTCACCCCTCCACTTT; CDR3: CASSWGQGLNSPLHF
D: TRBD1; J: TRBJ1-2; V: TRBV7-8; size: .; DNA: TGTGCCAGCAGCTTAGGCCAGGGGGAAGGGGGCTACACCTTC; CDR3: CASSLGQGEGGYTF
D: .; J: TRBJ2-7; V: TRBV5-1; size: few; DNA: TGCGCCAGCAGCTTGGAAGGGGCCCCCTACGAGCAGTACTTC; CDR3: CASSLEGAPYEQYF
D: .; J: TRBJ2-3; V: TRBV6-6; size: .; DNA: TGTGCCAGCACCCTCACGAGGGGCAGGTCAGATACGCAGTATTTT; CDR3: CASTLTRGRSDTQYF
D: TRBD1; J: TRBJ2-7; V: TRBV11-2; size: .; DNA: TGTGCCAGCAGCTTGACGGGACAGAGCTCCTACGAGCAGTACTTC; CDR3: CASSLTGQSSYEQYF
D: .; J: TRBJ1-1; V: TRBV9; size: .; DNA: TGTGCCAGCAGCGTAGACGGCGGTTTGAACACTGAAGCTTTCTTT; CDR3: CASSVDGGLNTEAFF
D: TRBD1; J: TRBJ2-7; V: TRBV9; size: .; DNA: TGTGCCAGCAGCCCCGAGGGGGGGACAGGGAGGTACGAGCAGTACTTC; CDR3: CASSPEGGTGRYEQYF
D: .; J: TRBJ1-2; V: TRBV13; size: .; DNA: TGTGCCAGCAGCTTAGGGACTGCCCCTATGGCTGGCTACACCTTC; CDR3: CASSLGTAPMAGYTF
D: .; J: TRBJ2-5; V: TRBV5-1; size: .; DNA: TGCGCCAGCAGCCTACAGGCCCAAGAGACCCAGTACTTC; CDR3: CASSLQAQETQYF
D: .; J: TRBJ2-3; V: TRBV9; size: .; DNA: TGTGCCAGCAGCGTTGGTCCCGGGGATACGCAGTATTTT; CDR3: CASSVGPGDTQYF
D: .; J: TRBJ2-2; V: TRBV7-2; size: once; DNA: TGTGCCAGCAGCTTAGCGATCGGGGGCACCGGGGAGCTGTTTTTT; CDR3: CASSLAIGGTGELFF
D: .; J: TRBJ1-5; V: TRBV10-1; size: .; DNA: TGCGCCAGCAGCGAGACTAACGGGGGAGGAGATCAGCCCCAGCATTTT; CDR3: CASSETNGGGDQPQHF
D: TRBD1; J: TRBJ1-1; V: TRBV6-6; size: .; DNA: TGTGCCAGCAGTTATGATCAGGACAGGGTGGACACTGAAGCTTTCTTT; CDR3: CASSYDQDRVDTEAFF
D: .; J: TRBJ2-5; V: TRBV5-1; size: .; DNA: TGCGCCAGCAGCCTGGAGGGCCCCCAAGAGACCCAGTACTTC; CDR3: CASSLEGPQETQYF
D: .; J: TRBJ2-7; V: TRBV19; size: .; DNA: TGTGCCAGTAGTAGAGTGACAGCCTACGAGCAGTACTTC; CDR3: CASSRVTAYEQYF
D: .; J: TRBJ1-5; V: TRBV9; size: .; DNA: TGTGCCAGCAGCGTAGACGACGGCTATCAGCCCCAGCATTTT; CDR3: CASSVDDGYQPQHF
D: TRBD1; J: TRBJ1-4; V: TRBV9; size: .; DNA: TGTGCCAGCAGCGTTTCCGGGACAGCTAATGAAAAACTGTTTTTT; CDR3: CASSVSGTANEKLFF
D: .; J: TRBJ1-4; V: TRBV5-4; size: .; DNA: TGTGCCAGCAGCCAAGGGGGTCGGGAAAAACTGTTTTTT; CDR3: CASSQGGREKLFF
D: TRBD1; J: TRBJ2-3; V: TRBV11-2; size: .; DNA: TGTGCCAGCAGTCCGGCGGGCCGGGACAGGGTACGGCAGTATTTT; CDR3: CASSPAGRDRVRQYF
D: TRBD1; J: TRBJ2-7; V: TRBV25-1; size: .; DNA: TGTGCCAGCAGTTTCACAGGGGGCCACGAGCAGTACTTC; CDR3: CASSFTGGHEQYF
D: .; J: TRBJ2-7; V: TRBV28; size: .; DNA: TGTGCCAGCAGTCTAAACGGAGGGGAGCAGTACTTC; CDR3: CASSLNGGEQYF